A single sample gave rise to the 13 T cell receptor beta chains below, sequenced in a study of blood T cells in healthy people across ages. PCR was performed a second time for roughly 7 to 11 cycles using a sample-barcoded 5' primer and a J-beta primer mix. TCRdb re-called the 5' RACE reads through MiXCR, storing one row per CDR3 protein. The sample has fewer than 1,000,000 distinct CDR3 sequences; around 45% are singletons. Specimen: blood. These receptors were taken from a man older than 75 in good health.

This chain joins TRBV5-1 and TRBJ2-1; 9 nucleotides line up with TRBD2. The V gene's germline CDR1 is SGHRS and CDR2 YFSETQ. J gave up 8 bases and V 0 bases, and 6 bases lay outside the gene matches. This CDR3 is built from 15 residues. The CDR3 sequence is CASSLVASGNHEQFF. The CDR3 nucleotides are TGCGCCAGCAGCTTGGTGGCTAGCGGGAATCATGAGCAGTTCTTC.

The V call is TRBV7-9, the J call TRBJ2-1; 12 bases are a match to TRBD2. With V trimmed by 8 bases and J by 7 bases, 6 bases remained unmatched. Looked up from germline, CDR1 is SEHNR and CDR2 is FQNEAQ (reference sequence). CDR3 length: 14 amino acids. The CDR3 sequence: CASDPSGRANEQFF. The CDR3 DNA reads TGTGCCAGCGACCCTAGCGGGAGGGCTAATGAGCAGTTCTTC.

Comment on this clonotype: One end of the junction varies from germline; a read error may be responsible. This chain's CDR3 is CASRAQGKGTDAQYF. For the CDR3, the DNA is TGTGCCAGCCGTGCTCAGGGTAAGGGGACAGATGCGCAGTATTTT. The rearrangement links TRBV25-1 to TRBJ2-3, with 7 positions matching TRBD1. The CDR3 is made up of 15 amino acids. Germline CDR1 reads MGHDK; CDR2 reads SYGVNS.

This chain connects TRBV5-5 to TRBJ1-2; 12 bases match TRBD1. The CDR3 runs to 14 residues. Germline CDR1 SGHKS, CDR2 YYEKEE (reference sequence). With 4 bases clipped from V and 6 bases from J, the junction kept 4 bases outside the gene matches. The CDR3 DNA reads as TGTGCCAGCAGCCGGGACAGGGGGCGACATGGCTACACCTTC. It yields the protein CASSRDRGRHGYTF. The complete variable domain, with remaining parts taken from reference TRBV5-5 and TRBJ1-2, reads DAGVTQSPTHLIKTRGQQVTLRCSPISGHKSVSWYQQVLGQGPQFIFQYYEKEERGRGNFPDRFSARQFPNYSSELNVNALLLGDSALYLCASSRDRGRHGYTFGSGTRLTVV.

This clonotype was recorded only once. Here the CDR3 reads CASSTGTGYSEQYF. The CDR3 DNA is TGTGCCAGCAGCACCGGGACAGGGTACTCCGAGCAGTACTTC. J is TRBJ2-7 and V is TRBV6-5, with 9 bases fitting TRBD1. The CDR3 consists of 14 residues. V lost 6 bases to trimming and J lost 6 bases; unmatched junction nucleotides: 9. Germline V gene sequence: CDR1 MNHEY, CDR2 SVGAGI.

The chain employs TRBV4-1 and TRBJ2-1, with 9 bases identical to TRBD2. The V and J ends lost 2 bases and 9 bases, in that order; junction bases with no gene match: 11. This CDR3 has 16 residues. Germline V lookup: CDR1 MGHRA, CDR2 YSYEKL. The CDR3 DNA reads as TGCGCCAGCAGCCAATATGGGACTAGCTTAAAGGGTGAGCAGTTCTTC. It translates to CASSQYGTSLKGEQFF.

This clonotype was observed many times. The rearrangement uses TRBV5-1 and TRBJ2-4, with 7 nucleotides matching TRBD1. The CDR3 has 13 amino acids. V gave up 0 bases and J gave up 13 bases; unmatched junction bases: 7. Germline CDR1 and CDR2: SGHRS and YFSETQ. CDR3 amino acids: CASSLGQGSMQYF. CDR3 nucleotides: TGCGCCAGCAGCTTGGGACAGGGTTCCATGCAGTACTTC.

Regarding this clonotype: A read error may explain this, as a much larger clone is one base away. The conserved phenylalanine or tryptophan is not found at the CDR3 terminus, so this likely reflects a read error. V is TRBV7-2 and J is TRBJ2-7; D may be TRBD1 (6 bases). Germline V CDR1 and CDR2: SGHTA, FQGNSA. This CDR3 has 13 residues. V was clipped by 5 bases and J by 6 bases, with 14 bases between them. The CDR3 reads CASSIPGTPEQYS. The CDR3 DNA sequence: TGTGCCAGCAGCATCCCCGGGACACCCGAGCAGTACTCC.

The rearrangement joins TRBV6-5 to TRBJ2-1; D unclear. The CDR3 has 14 residues. Trimming took off 6 bases at V and 8 bases at J, with 17 bases between the two ends. Germline loops: CDR1 MNHEY, CDR2 SVGAGI. The DNA of the CDR3 is TGTGCCAGCAGCACCGCTGACATCTCGCATGAGCAGTTCTTC. Translating gives CASSTADISHEQFF.

The chain recombines TRBV7-2 with TRBJ2-7, with 8 bases identical to TRBD2. CDR3 length: 15 residues. V gave up 4 bases and J gave up 12 bases; unmatched junction bases: 17. The germline CDR1 and CDR2 sequences are SGHTA and FQGNSA. The CDR3 loop reads CASSSLLGRGETRYF. CDR3 in DNA: TGTGCCAGCAGCTCTCTACTCGGGAGGGGGGAGACCCGGTACTTC.

The V call is TRBV14, the J call TRBJ2-5; 10 bases fit TRBD1. Trimming cost V 2 bases and J 8 bases; bases outside gene matches: 11. Germline V gene data show CDR1 as SGHDN and CDR2 as FVKESK. This CDR3 region has 16 residues. The chain's CDR3 is CASSQQMGRDRGTQYF. CDR3 DNA: TGTGCCAGCAGCCAACAAATGGGCCGGGACAGGGGAACCCAGTACTTC.

This clonotype was picked up a small number of times. The V and J genes are TRBV12-3 or TRBV12-4 and TRBJ2-1, with D perhaps TRBD1 (5 bases). The CDR3 loop spans 15 amino acids. V lost 1 base and J 8 bases, leaving 15 bases between the germline ends. The CDR3 protein is CASSLEVGQWHEQFF. CDR3 DNA sequence: TGTGCCAGCAGTTTAGAAGTGGGGCAATGGCATGAGCAGTTCTTC.

The table lists this clonotype with a count of one. The chain joins TRBV10-3 to TRBJ2-3, with a weak D call TRBD1 (5 bases). CDR3 size: 15 residues. V was cut by 7 bases and J by 1 base, with 15 bases left in between. Germline V gives CDR1 ENHRY, CDR2 SYGVKD. For the CDR3, the DNA is TGTGCCATCAAACCCGGACAATCTGGCACAGATACGCAGTATTTT. Residues: CAIKPGQSGTDTQYF.